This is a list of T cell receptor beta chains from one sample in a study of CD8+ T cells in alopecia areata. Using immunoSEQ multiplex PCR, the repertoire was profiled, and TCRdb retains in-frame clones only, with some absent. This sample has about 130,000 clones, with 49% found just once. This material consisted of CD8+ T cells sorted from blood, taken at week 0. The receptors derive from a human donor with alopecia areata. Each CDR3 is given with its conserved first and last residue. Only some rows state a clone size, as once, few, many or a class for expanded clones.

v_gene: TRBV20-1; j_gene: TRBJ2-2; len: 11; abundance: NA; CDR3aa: CSADHTGELFF
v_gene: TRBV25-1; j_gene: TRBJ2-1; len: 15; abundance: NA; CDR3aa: CASSAASGGSYEQFF
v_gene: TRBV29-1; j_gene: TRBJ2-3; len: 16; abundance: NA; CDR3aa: CSADEGLAEGPDTQYF
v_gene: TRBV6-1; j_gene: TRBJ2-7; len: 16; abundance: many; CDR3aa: CASSEWLVDENIEQYF
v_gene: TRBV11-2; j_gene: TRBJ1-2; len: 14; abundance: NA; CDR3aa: CASRRPAAVYGYTF
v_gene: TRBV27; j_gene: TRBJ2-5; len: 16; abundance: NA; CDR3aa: CASSLSPGTGRETQYF
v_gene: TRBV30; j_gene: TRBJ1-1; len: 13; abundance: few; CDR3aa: CAWSHRGGGEAFF
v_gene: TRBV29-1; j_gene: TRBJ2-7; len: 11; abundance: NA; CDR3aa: CSARDNYEQYF
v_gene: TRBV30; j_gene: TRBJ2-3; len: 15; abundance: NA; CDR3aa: CAWSRGQGDTDTQYF
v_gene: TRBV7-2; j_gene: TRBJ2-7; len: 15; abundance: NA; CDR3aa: CASSSTGEPSYEQYF
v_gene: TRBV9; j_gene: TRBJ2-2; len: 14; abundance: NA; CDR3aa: CASSEERGTGELFF
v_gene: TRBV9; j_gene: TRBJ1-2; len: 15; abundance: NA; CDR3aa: CASSVEARTTGGYTF
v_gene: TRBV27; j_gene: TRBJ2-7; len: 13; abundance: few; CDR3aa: CASVGGDTYEQYF
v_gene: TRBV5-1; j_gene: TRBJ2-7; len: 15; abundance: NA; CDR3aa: CASSLAEGARYEQYF
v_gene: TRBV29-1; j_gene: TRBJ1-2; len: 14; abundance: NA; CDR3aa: CSVEALAGGSGYTF
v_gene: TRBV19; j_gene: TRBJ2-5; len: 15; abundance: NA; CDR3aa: CASSPGAGIRETQYF
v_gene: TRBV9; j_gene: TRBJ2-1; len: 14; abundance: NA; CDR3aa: CASSVVSRDNEQFF
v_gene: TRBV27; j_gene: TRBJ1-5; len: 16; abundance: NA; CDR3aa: CASSLMGIHSNQPQHF
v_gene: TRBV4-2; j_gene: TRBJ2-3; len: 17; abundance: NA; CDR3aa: CASSQDPRGAGTDTQYF
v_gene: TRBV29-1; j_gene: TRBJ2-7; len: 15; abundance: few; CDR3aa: CSVQVDKAQPYEQYF
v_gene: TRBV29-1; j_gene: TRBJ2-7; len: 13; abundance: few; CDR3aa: CSVEGTANYEQYF
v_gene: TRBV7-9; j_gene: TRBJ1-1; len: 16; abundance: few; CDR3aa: CASSLILGGVNTEAFF
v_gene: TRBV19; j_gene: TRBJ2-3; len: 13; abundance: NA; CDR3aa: CASTTDGSDTQYF